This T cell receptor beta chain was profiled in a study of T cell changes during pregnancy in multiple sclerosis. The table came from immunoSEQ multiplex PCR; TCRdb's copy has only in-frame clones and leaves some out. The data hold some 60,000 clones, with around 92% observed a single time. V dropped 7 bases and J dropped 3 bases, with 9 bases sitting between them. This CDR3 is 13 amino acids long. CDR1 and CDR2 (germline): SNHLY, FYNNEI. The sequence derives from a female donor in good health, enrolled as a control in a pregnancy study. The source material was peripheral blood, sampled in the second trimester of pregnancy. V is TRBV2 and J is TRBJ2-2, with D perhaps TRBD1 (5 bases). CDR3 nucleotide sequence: TGTGCCAGCATAGACAGACACACCGGGGAGCTGTTTTTT. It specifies CASIDRHTGELFF.